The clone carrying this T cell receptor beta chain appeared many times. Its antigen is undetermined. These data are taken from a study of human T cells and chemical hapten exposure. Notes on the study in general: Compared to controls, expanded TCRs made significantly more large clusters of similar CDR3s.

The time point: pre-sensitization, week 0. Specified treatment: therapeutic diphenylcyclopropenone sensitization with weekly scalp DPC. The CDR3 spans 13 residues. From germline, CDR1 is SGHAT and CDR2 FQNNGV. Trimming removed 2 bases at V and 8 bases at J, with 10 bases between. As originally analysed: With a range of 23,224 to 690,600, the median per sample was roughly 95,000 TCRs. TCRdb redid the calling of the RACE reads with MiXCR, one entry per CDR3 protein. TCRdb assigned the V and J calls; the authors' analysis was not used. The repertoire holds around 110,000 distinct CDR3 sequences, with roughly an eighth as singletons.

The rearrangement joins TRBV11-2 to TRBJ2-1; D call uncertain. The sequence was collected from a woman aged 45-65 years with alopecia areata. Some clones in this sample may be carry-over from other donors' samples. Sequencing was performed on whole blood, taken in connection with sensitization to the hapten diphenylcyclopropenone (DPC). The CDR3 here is CASSLRVRDEQFF. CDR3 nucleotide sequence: TGTGCCAGCAGCTTAAGAGTTCGCGATGAGCAGTTCTTC.